The TCR beta chain described here comes from a study of T cells expressing NK-cell markers. About the study: Among the eight sequenced donors, seven tested HCMV-seropositive and one tested seronegative.

It was by 5'RACE template switching with UMIs that TCR beta cDNA was made. TCRdb reanalyzed the 5' RACE reads, giving one entry per CDR3 protein sequence and no DNA. Its clone listing holds more than 400,000 distinct CDR3 sequences. Germline loops: CDR1 SGHTA, CDR2 FQGNSA. The CDR3 runs 13 residues. Turning to this clonotype: Its specificity is unknown.

Study findings and constraints: HCMV specificity of expanded NKG2C+ T cell clones remained unclear. Also leading the CD3+CD56-NKG2C+ fraction in a handful of donors were these clonotypes.

What was sequenced was blood T cells: a sorted CD56 or NKG2C T cell subset, CD4+ or CD8+ T cells, or bulk PBMC T cells (not recorded which). This sequence originates from a woman aged 18-69 years in good health. The chain has TRBV7-2 and TRBJ1-2; TCRdb returns TRBD1, unconfirmable since there is no DNA. The CDR3 is CASTAGQGEGYTF. Full variable domain (missing parts from reference TRBV7-2 and TRBJ1-2): GAGVSQSPSNKVTEKGKDVELRCDPISGHTALYWYRQSLGQGLEFLIYFQGNSAPDKSGLPSDRFSAERTGGSVSTLTIQRTQQEDSAVYLCASTAGQGEGYTFGSGTRLTVV.